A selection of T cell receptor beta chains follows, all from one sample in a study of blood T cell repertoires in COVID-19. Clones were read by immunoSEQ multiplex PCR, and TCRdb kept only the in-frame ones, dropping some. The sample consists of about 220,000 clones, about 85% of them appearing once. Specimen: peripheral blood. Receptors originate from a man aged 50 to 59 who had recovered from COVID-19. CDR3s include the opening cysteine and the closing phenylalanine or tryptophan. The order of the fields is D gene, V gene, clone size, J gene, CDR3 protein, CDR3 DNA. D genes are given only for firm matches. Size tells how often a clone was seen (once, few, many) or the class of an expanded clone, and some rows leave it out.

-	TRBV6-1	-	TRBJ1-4	CASSEASAGRNEKLFF	TGTGCCAGCAGTGAAGCGTCTGCGGGGCGTAATGAAAAACTGTTTTTT
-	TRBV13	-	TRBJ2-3	CASSSGLTGTDTQYF	TGTGCCAGCAGCTCGGGACTGACGGGCACAGATACGCAGTATTTT
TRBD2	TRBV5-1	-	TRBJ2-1	CASSFQAGTSYNEQFF	TGCGCCAGCAGCTTCCAAGCGGGAACTAGCTACAATGAGCAGTTCTTC
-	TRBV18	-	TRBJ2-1	CASSPRSGAGEQFF	TGTGCCAGCTCACCACGGTCAGGAGCGGGTGAGCAGTTCTTC
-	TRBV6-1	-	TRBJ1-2	CASSDRTVRYTF	TGTGCCAGCAGTGATAGGACAGTGAGATACACCTTC
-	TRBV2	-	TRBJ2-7	CASKQGPYEQYF	TGTGCCAGCAAGCAGGGTCCCTACGAGCAGTACTTC
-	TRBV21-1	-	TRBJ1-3	CASSSQGRPGNTIYF	TGTGCCAGCAGCTCACAGGGGAGGCCTGGAAACACCATATATTTT
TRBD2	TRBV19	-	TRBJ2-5	CASRGGLGETQYF	TGTGCCAGTAGGGGGGGGTTAGGAGAGACCCAGTACTTC
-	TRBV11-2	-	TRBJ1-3	CASSNRLSSGNTIYF	TGTGCCAGCAGCAACAGGTTGAGCTCTGGAAACACCATATATTTT
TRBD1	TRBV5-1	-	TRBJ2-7	CASSIRDRGYEQYF	TGCGCCAGCAGCATCCGGGACAGGGGCTACGAGCAGTACTTC
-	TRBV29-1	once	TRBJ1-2	CSVVDGGKGYTF	TGCAGCGTTGTAGACGGGGGTAAGGGCTACACCTTC
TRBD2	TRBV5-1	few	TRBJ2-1	CASNSAGSSYNEQFF	TGCGCCAGCAACTCAGCGGGGAGCTCCTACAATGAGCAGTTCTTC
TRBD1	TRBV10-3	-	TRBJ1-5	CAISESGQGTVEPQHF	TGTGCCATCAGTGAGTCGGGACAGGGGACGGTGGAGCCCCAGCATTTT
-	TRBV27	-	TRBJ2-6	CASSSTGVTGANVLTF	TGTGCCAGCAGTTCCACCGGGGTTACTGGGGCCAACGTCCTGACTTTC
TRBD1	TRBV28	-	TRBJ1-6	CASRGGTVNNSPLHF	TGTGCCAGCAGAGGAGGGACAGTTAATAATTCACCCCTCCACTTT
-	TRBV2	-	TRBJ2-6	CASSGQGANVLTF	TGTGCCAGCAGTGGACAGGGGGCCAACGTCCTGACTTTC
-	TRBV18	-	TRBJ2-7	CASSPNGRAYEQYF	TGTGCCAGCTCACCTAACGGCAGGGCCTACGAGCAGTACTTC
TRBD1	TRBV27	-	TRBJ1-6	CASSLTGGLGSPLHF	TGTGCCAGCAGTTTAACAGGGGGCTTGGGCTCACCCCTCCACTTT
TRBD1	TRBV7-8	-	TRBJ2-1	CASSANEGQGYYNEQFF	TGTGCCAGCAGCGCTAACGAGGGACAGGGTTACTACAATGAGCAGTTCTTC
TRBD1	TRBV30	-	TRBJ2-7	CAWSVTTGIHEQYF	TGTGCCTGGAGTGTCACGACAGGGATCCACGAGCAGTACTTC
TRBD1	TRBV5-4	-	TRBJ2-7	CASSSPLGQGEGEQYF	TGTGCCAGCAGCTCGCCGCTGGGGCAGGGGGAAGGCGAGCAGTACTTC
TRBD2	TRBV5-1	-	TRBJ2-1	CASRYSGSSYNEQFF	TGCGCCAGCAGATATAGCGGGAGCTCCTACAATGAGCAGTTCTTC
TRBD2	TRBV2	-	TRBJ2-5	CATGLAGVTETQYF	TGTGCCACGGGACTAGCGGGAGTGACGGAGACCCAGTACTTC
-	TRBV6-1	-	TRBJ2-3	CASSEAHRGTDTQYF	TGTGCCAGCAGTGAAGCGCACCGGGGTACAGATACGCAGTATTTT
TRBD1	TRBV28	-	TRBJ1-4	CASSSGGQENEKLFF	TGTGCCAGCAGTTCGGGGGGACAGGAAAATGAAAAACTGTTTTTT
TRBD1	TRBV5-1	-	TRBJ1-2	CASSLSGGTNYGYTF	TGCGCCAGCAGCTTGTCAGGGGGGACAAACTATGGCTACACCTTC
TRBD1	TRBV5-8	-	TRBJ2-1	CASSLRQGNNEQFF	TGTGCCAGCAGCTTGAGACAGGGGAACAATGAGCAGTTCTTC
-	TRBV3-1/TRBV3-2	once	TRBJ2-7	CASSQDSRNSYEQYF	TGTGCCAGCAGCCAAGATTCGAGAAACTCCTACGAGCAGTACTTC
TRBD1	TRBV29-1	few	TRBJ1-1	CSVTTGEDTEAFF	TGCAGCGTTACGACAGGGGAGGACACTGAAGCTTTCTTT
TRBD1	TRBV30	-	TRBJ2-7	CAWSSTLSRDRGNF	TGTGCCTGGAGTTCCACCCTCTCTCGGGACAGAGGGAACTTC
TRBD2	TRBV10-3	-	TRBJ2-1	CAIRSTSGSLDEQFF	TGTGCCATCAGATCGACTAGCGGGAGTTTGGATGAGCAGTTCTTC
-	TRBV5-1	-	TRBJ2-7	CASSLVGGSYEQYF	TGCGCCAGCAGCTTGGTAGGAGGGTCCTACGAGCAGTACTTC
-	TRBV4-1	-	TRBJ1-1	CASSQEARDTEAFF	TGCGCCAGCAGCCAAGAGGCCAGGGACACTGAAGCTTTCTTT
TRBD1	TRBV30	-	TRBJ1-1	CAWSAKSGTGKEAEAFF	TGTGCCTGGAGCGCAAAATCCGGGACAGGGAAAGAAGCTGAAGCTTTCTTT
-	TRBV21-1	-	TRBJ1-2	CASSKGTGDIYGYTF	TGTGCCAGCAGCAAAGGAACAGGGGACATCTATGGCTACACCTTC
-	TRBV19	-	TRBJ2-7	CASSSGAEQYF	TGTGCCAGTAGTAGCGGGGCCGAGCAGTACTTC
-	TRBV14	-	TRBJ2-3	CASSQVLSSGSTDTQYF	TGTGCCAGCAGCCAAGTTTTGTCGTCGGGGAGCACAGATACGCAGTATTTT
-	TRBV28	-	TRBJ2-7	CASRSRGRPQGDF	TGTGCCAGCAGATCAAGAGGACGGCCTCAAGGGGACTTC
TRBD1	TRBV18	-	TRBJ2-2	CASSPSGTGFTGELFF	TGTGCCAGCTCACCCAGCGGGACAGGGTTCACCGGGGAGCTGTTTTTT
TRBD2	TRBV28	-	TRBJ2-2	CASSSLQREGLSGELFF	TGTGCCAGCAGTTCCCTACAGCGGGAGGGTCTATCCGGGGAGCTGTTTTTT
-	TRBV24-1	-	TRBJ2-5	CATSDPDSGVRETQYF	TGTGCCACCAGTGACCCTGACTCGGGGGTTAGGGAGACCCAGTACTTC
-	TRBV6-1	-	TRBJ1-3	CASSEQGRRNTIYF	TGTGCCAGCAGTGAACAGGGTCGGAGAAACACCATATATTTT
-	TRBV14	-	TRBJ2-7	CASSLLAGHSYEQYF	TGTGCCAGCAGCCTCCTGGCGGGCCACTCCTACGAGCAGTACTTC
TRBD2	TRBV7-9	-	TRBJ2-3	CASSFLAGSTDTQYF	TGTGCCAGCAGCTTTCTAGCGGGAAGCACAGATACGCAGTATTTT
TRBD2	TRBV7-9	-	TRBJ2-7	CASSSGTTHYEQYF	TGTGCCAGCAGCTCCGGGACTACCCACTACGAGCAGTACTTC
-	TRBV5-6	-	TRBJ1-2	CASSYDILYGYTF	TGTGCCAGCAGTTACGACATCCTATATGGCTACACCTTC
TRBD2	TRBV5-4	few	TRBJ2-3	CASKRAGGPTDTQYF	TGTGCCAGCAAACGAGCGGGAGGTCCCACAGATACGCAGTATTTT
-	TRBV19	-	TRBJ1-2	CASTLFAGSVNYGYTF	TGTGCCAGTACCTTATTCGCAGGGTCGGTCAACTATGGCTACACCTTC
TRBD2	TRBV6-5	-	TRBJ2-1	CASSLRLAGVSEQFF	TGTGCCAGCAGTCTCCGACTAGCGGGAGTGAGTGAGCAGTTCTTC
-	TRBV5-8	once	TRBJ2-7	CASSLWGRYEQYF	TGTGCCAGCAGCTTGTGGGGGAGGTACGAGCAGTACTTC
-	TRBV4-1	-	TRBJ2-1	CASSQSVYNEQFF	TGCGCCAGCAGCCAGTCGGTTTACAATGAGCAGTTCTTC
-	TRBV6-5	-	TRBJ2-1	CASRRQGGPYNEQFF	TGTGCCAGCAGACGACAGGGAGGCCCCTACAATGAGCAGTTCTTC
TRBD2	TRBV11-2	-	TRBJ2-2	CASRLAGAVNTGELFF	TGTGCCAGCAGGTTGGCGGGAGCGGTAAACACCGGGGAGCTGTTTTTT
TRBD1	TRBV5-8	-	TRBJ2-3	CASSADRAKGQYF	TGTGCCAGCAGCGCGGACAGGGCGAAAGGGCAGTATTTT
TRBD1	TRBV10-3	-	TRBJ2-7	CAISGQGAYEQYF	TGTGCCATCAGCGGACAGGGGGCTTACGAGCAGTACTTC
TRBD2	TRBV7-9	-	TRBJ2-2	CASSTPAGRSGELFF	TGTGCCAGCAGCACCCCGGCCGGGAGGTCCGGGGAGCTGTTTTTT
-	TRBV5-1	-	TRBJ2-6	CASSFGHARGRSGANVLTF	TGCGCCAGCAGCTTCGGTCACGCCCGGGGAAGGTCTGGGGCCAACGTCCTGACTTTC